The rows below give T cell receptor beta chains drawn from one sample of a study of T cell repertoires in cytomegalovirus infection. In TCRdb, the reads were re-called with MiXCR into one record per CDR3 protein. The table shows 600,000 to 700,000 distinct CDR3 sequences, with approximately 33% occurring only once. For these TCRs, the target antigens are not known. Sequencing used cultured PBMCs, obtained from culture after CMV antigen stimulation. These TCRs come from a human donor in good health (CMV status not recorded). Some clones in this sample may be carry-over from other donors' samples. CDR3s include the opening cysteine and the closing phenylalanine or tryptophan. D genes are given only for firm matches. Rows may omit the clone size; those that give it use once, few, many or a size class.

NA,TRBV2,NA,TRBJ2-3,TGTGCCAGCAGTGGGGCTAGAGGAACAGATACGCAGTATTTT,CASSGARGTDTQYF
NA,TRBV11-1,TRBD1,TRBJ1-5,TGTGCCAGCAGCTTGAATGTGCGGCGCAAAACCGGGACAGATTTGTATAGCAATCAGCCCCAGCATTTT,CASSLNVRRKTGTDLYSNQPQHF
once,TRBV28,TRBD1,TRBJ2-7,TGTGCCAGCAGTAACTTGGACAGGTCTGACGAGCAGTACTTC,CASSNLDRSDEQYF
NA,TRBV5-4,TRBD2,TRBJ2-5,TGTGCCAGCAGCTTGGAGGGACTAGCGGGGACAAGAGAGACCCAGTACTTC,CASSLEGLAGTRETQYF
few,TRBV6-2/TRBV6-3,NA,TRBJ2-2,TGTGCCAGCAGAGAACGCTCGGGGGAGCTGTTTTTT,CASRERSGELFF
few,TRBV2,TRBD2,TRBJ2-7,TGTGCCAGCAGGCGGGAGATGGGCCCAGTAGAGCAGTACTTC,CASRREMGPVEQYF
once,TRBV20-1,TRBD2,TRBJ2-3,TGCAGTGCTGGGGGACTAGTAACAGATACGCAGTATTTT,CSAGGLVTDTQYF
NA,TRBV6-5,NA,TRBJ2-2,TGTGCCAGCAGTCGTGAGGGGACCGGGGAGCTGTTTTTT,CASSREGTGELFF
NA,TRBV5-1,TRBD1,TRBJ2-1,TGCGCCAGCAGCCTTAGAACCCGGGACAGTGCCTACAATGAGCAGTTCTTC,CASSLRTRDSAYNEQFF
few,TRBV6-1,NA,TRBJ2-1,TGTGCCAGCAGTGACGAGGTTGAGGATGAGCAGTTCTTC,CASSDEVEDEQFF
few,TRBV7-2,NA,TRBJ2-7,TGTGCCAGCAGCGCCCGGGCGCGCTCTTTGGAGTACGAGCAGTACTTC,CASSARARSLEYEQYF
few,TRBV6-2/TRBV6-3,TRBD1,TRBJ1-5,TGTGCCAGCAGTTCTCGACAGGGAGGGAATCAGCCCCAGCATTTT,CASSSRQGGNQPQHF
NA,TRBV6-1,TRBD1,TRBJ2-1,TGTGCCAGCCTCGGACAGGGGCCCTCGTCGTACAATGAGCAGTTCTTC,CASLGQGPSSYNEQFF
NA,TRBV4-1,NA,TRBJ2-5,TGCGCCAGCAGCCTAAACCACCCTCGGGTAGCTCGAGAGACCCAGTACTTC,CASSLNHPRVARETQYF
once,TRBV19,NA,TRBJ2-5,TGTGCCAGTAGTACGAGGGGTCAGACCCAGTACTTC,CASSTRGQTQYF
NA,TRBV19,NA,TRBJ1-4,TGTGCCAGTAGTAGGGGACCTCTCGCAACTAATGAAAAACTGTTTTTT,CASSRGPLATNEKLFF
NA,TRBV6-8,TRBD1,TRBJ1-4,TGTGCCAGCAGTGTTCGACAGGGAACTGAAAAACTGTTTTTT,CASSVRQGTEKLFF
NA,TRBV5-4,NA,TRBJ1-2,TGTGCCAGCAGCTTGAGGCCTCCAGGAAGAAACTATGGCTACACCTTC,CASSLRPPGRNYGYTF
once,TRBV15,NA,TRBJ1-5,TGTGCCACCAGCAGAGATGCAAATCAGCCCCAGCATTTT,CATSRDANQPQHF
few,TRBV6-5,TRBD1,TRBJ2-7,TGTGCCAGCATACAGGGGCGGTACTTC,CASIQGRYF
many,TRBV7-2,TRBD1,TRBJ2-5,TGTGCCAGCAGCCCCACAGGGGGCTCAGGAGAGACCCAGTACTTC,CASSPTGGSGETQYF
few,TRBV7-2,TRBD2,TRBJ2-7,TGTGCCAGCAGCTTGGGGAGGGGCCTTGACGAGTACTTC,CASSLGRGLDEYF
few,TRBV7-9,NA,TRBJ2-1,TGTGCCAGTCCTGACGTTCGGGGGCTGGATGAGCAGTTCTTC,CASPDVRGLDEQFF
few,TRBV7-9,NA,TRBJ2-1,TGTGCCGGGCACCGAGTTGCGGTGAGGAATGAGCAGTTCTTC,CAGHRVAVRNEQFF
few,TRBV10-2,TRBD2,TRBJ2-1,TGCGCCAGCAGTGAAGGCGGGGGTCCCGGGAATGAGCAGTTCTTC,CASSEGGGPGNEQFF
NA,TRBV7-9,NA,TRBJ2-1,TGTGCCAGCAGCCCGGTAGTGTCCTACAATGAGCAGTTCTTC,CASSPVVSYNEQFF
once,TRBV4-1,NA,TRBJ1-2,TGCGCCAGCAGCCAACTAACCCGGACAGCCAACTATGGCTACACCTTC,CASSQLTRTANYGYTF
few,TRBV28,NA,TRBJ1-2,TGTGCCAGCAGTTTACCCACTAACTATGGCTACACCTTC,CASSLPTNYGYTF